These 32 T cell receptor beta chains originate from one sample sequenced in a study of response to subunit inactivated influenza vaccine. MiXCR was run by TCRdb on the RT-PCR reads, yielding one entry per CDR3 protein. The table records about 530,000 distinct CDR3 sequences, approximately 13% of them present only once. This specimen consisted of PBMCs from blood, obtained more than 35 days after vaccination. The origin of the receptors is a man aged 50 or older who received an inactivated influenza vaccine.

The chain carries TRBV3-1 and TRBJ2-2, with D possibly being TRBD2 (7 bases). V gave up 0 bases and J gave up 8 bases, with 13 bases separating them. Germline CDR1 and CDR2: LGHDT and YNNKEL (reference sequence). The CDR3 is 15 residues long. CDR3 sequence reads: CASSQEAGAFGELFF. The CDR3 DNA reads as TGTGCCAGCAGCCAAGAGGCGGGGGCGTTTGGGGAGCTGTTTTTT.

Written as DNA, the CDR3 is TGTGCCAGCAGCTTAGACACAGGGGGCGGCTATGGCTACACCTTC. Encoded protein: CASSLDTGGGYGYTF. V usage is TRBV7-2 and J usage is TRBJ1-2; 9 bases agree with TRBD1. CDR3 size: 15 residues. Per germline, CDR1 SGHTA and CDR2 FQGNSA. The V gene end was trimmed by 1 base and the J gene end by 4 bases; junction bases not matched to a gene: 4.

The chain combines TRBV4-1 with TRBJ2-3; D perhaps matches TRBD2 (6 bases). This CDR3 has 18 amino acids. Trimming shortened V by 1 base and J by 0 bases, and 17 bases separated the two germline ends. CDR1 is MGHRA and CDR2 is YSYEKL in the germline V gene. The CDR3 is CASSQALRGTSSTDTQYF. DNA for the CDR3: TGCGCCAGCAGCCAAGCCTTACGGGGGACCTCTAGCACAGATACGCAGTATTTT.

The V call is TRBV3-1, the J call TRBJ2-7; D gene uncertain. Germline V gene sequence: CDR1 LGHDT, CDR2 YNNKEL (reference sequence). The CDR3 is 15 residues long. Trimming stripped 5 bases from V and 2 bases from J, with 16 bases between. CDR3 nucleotide sequence: TGTGCCAGCAGCTACCGGGTCTCTAATACCTACGAGCAGTACTTC. Translating it yields CASSYRVSNTYEQYF.

This clonotype was recorded a few times. The rearrangement joins TRBV7-2 to TRBJ2-5; no clear D gene. CDR3 length equals 14 residues. Trimming took 1 base from V and 0 from J, leaving 6 bases between them. Germline CDR1 reads SGHTA; CDR2 reads FQGNSA. This CDR3 is CASSLVRHQETQYF. CDR3 nucleotide sequence: TGTGCCAGCAGCTTAGTGCGGCACCAAGAGACCCAGTACTTC. The full variable domain, with the rest looked up from reference TRBV7-2 and TRBJ2-5, is GAGVSQSPSNKVTEKGKDVELRCDPISGHTALYWYRQSLGQGLEFLIYFQGNSAPDKSGLPSDRFSAERTGGSVSTLTIQRTQQEDSAVYLCASSLVRHQETQYFGPGTRLLVL.

This clonotype was recorded a few times. The chain combines TRBV20-1 with TRBJ2-1, with 8 bases fitting TRBD2. Unmatched junction bases numbered 11, after V lost 3 bases and J lost 7 bases. CDR3 length: 15 amino acids. Looked up from germline, CDR1 is DFQATT and CDR2 is SNEGSKA (reference sequence). The CDR3 protein is CSASRSGSVGNEQFF. Here the CDR3 DNA reads TGCAGTGCTAGCCGGAGCGGGAGTGTTGGGAATGAGCAGTTCTTC.

The table lists this clonotype with many counts. The genes are TRBV24-1 and TRBJ2-7; unclear D gene. Germline V lookup: CDR1 KGHDR, CDR2 SFDVKD. The CDR3 contains 11 residues. The ends were cut back, 2 bases at V and 2 bases at J, with 0 bases in the middle. The CDR3 spells CATSDSYEQYF. The CDR3, as DNA: TGTGCCACCAGTGATTCCTACGAGCAGTACTTC.

The chain combines TRBV7-8 with TRBJ2-2; 7 bases agree with TRBD2. This CDR3 spans 17 amino acids. The J segment lost 1 base and the V segment lost 5 bases, leaving 10 bases of the junction unmatched. Germline V CDR1 and CDR2: SGHVS, FQNEAQ. The CDR3 loop reads CASSPSPSGVNTGELFF. DNA for the CDR3: TGTGCCAGCAGCCCATCTCCCAGCGGGGTGAACACCGGGGAGCTGTTTTTT.

The CDR3 reads CASSQESRTDTQYF. In DNA, the CDR3 is TGTGCCAGCAGCCAAGAGTCTCGCACAGATACGCAGTATTTT. The V and J genes are TRBV4-2 and TRBJ2-3; D is uncertain. The germline gives CDR1 LGHNA, CDR2 YNFKEQ. The CDR3 totals 14 residues. V dropped 0 bases and J dropped 1 base, with 5 bases sitting between them.

A remark on this clonotype: A much larger clone lies one base from this, so it may be a read error. The DNA for the CDR3 is TGTGACAGCAGCCCCGGTGGCGGGGGGCTGGAATACAATGAGCAGTTCTTC. It specifies CDSSPGGGGLEYNEQFF. V and J are TRBV11-2 and TRBJ2-1, with 8 bases matching TRBD2. This CDR3 comprises 17 residues. In germline, CDR1 is SGHAT, CDR2 FQNNGV.

The chain carries TRBV12-3 or TRBV12-4 and TRBJ2-3, with TRBD1 as a possible D gene (6 bases). CDR3 length: 15 residues. The germline V and J ends were trimmed by 3 bases and 4 bases, with 14 bases remaining between them. CDR3 amino acids: CASSFRAGESDTQYF. The CDR3 DNA reads as TGTGCCAGCAGTTTTAGGGCAGGGGAGTCAGATACGCAGTATTTT.

This clonotype occurred many times. The chain couples TRBV20-1 to TRBJ2-1; 9 bases map to TRBD2. CDR3 length equals 17 residues. Losses at the gene ends were 1 base for V and 0 bases for J; bases not matched to a gene: 7. Germline loops: CDR1 DFQATT, CDR2 SNEGSKA (reference sequence). The CDR3 region has the DNA TGCAGTGCTAGAGGTGTGTCTAGCGGGATCTCCTACAATGAGCAGTTCTTC. It yields the protein CSARGVSSGISYNEQFF.

This clonotype came up a few times. J is TRBJ2-2 and V is TRBV27; D call uncertain. The V gene's germline CDR1 is MNHEY and CDR2 SMNVEV (reference sequence). The CDR3 has 17 amino acids. V shed 6 bases and J shed 1 base, with 18 bases lying between them. CDR3 in amino acids: CASRGRAFSRNTGELFF. The CDR3 DNA sequence: TGTGCCAGCAGAGGTAGGGCTTTTAGTAGGAACACCGGGGAGCTGTTTTTT.

The chain joins TRBV19 to TRBJ2-7; D remains unclear. This CDR3 has 21 residues. The germline V and J ends were trimmed by 3 bases and 2 bases, with 32 bases remaining between them. Germline CDR1 reads LNHDA; CDR2 reads SQIVND (reference sequence). The CDR3, as DNA: TGTGCCAGTAGTATTGGGCCTCTCCGGGCGCGAAGTCCTTCCTTCACCTACGAGCAGTACTTC. It yields the protein CASSIGPLRARSPSFTYEQYF. The complete variable domain, with remaining parts taken from reference TRBV19 and TRBJ2-7, reads DGGITQSPKYLFRKEGQNVTLSCEQNLNHDAMYWYRQDPGQGLRLIYYSQIVNDFQKGDIAEGYSVSREKKESFPLTVTSAQKNPTAFYLCASSIGPLRARSPSFTYEQYFGPGTRLTVT.

This clonotype was seen a handful of times. J is TRBJ2-1 and V is TRBV7-2; the match to TRBD2 covers 9 bases. This CDR3 contains 15 residues. Germline V CDR1 and CDR2: SGHTA, FQGNSA. The V segment lost 8 bases and the J segment 4 bases; nucleotides outside the gene matches: 9. As DNA, the CDR3 is TGTGCCAGCCAGAGCGGGAGGTTCCAGTACAATGAGCAGTTCTTC. Protein: CASQSGRFQYNEQFF.

This clonotype has more than one count but fewer than ten. The chain recombines TRBV6-2 or TRBV6-3 with TRBJ2-7, with 9 bases aligning to TRBD1. Germline CDR1 reads MNHEY; CDR2 reads SVGEGT. The CDR3 extends over 14 amino acids. Losses at the gene ends were 6 bases for V and 3 bases for J; bases not matched to a gene: 6. The CDR3: CASRRGQGGYEQYF. The DNA of the CDR3 is TGTGCCAGCAGACGGGGACAGGGAGGCTACGAGCAGTACTTC.

The chain links TRBV11-2 to TRBJ1-2; TRBD1 aligns across 9 bases. In germline, CDR1 is SGHAT, CDR2 FQNNGV. The CDR3 is 15 amino acids. Trimming cost V 6 bases and J 2 bases; bases outside gene matches: 7. CDR3 loop: CASRAIGQGNYGYTF. CDR3 DNA sequence: TGTGCCAGCAGGGCAATTGGACAGGGGAACTATGGCTACACCTTC.

This clonotype came up many times. This sequence joins TRBV6-5 and TRBJ2-2; no clear D. The CDR3 has 12 amino acids. Trimming pared 2 bases from V and 6 bases from J, leaving 4 bases between. Looked up from germline, CDR1 is MNHEY and CDR2 is SVGAGI. The CDR3, as DNA: TGTGCCAGCAGTTACGGCTCCGGGGAGCTGTTTTTT. This translates into CASSYGSGELFF.

This clonotype was detected only a few times. This rearrangement joins TRBV25-1 to TRBJ2-4, with TRBD2 identical over 12 bases. Germline lookup yields CDR1 MGHDK and CDR2 SYGVNS. Trimming removed 6 bases from V and 8 bases from J; junction bases left unmatched: 2. The CDR3 runs 13 residues. The CDR3 coding sequence is TGTGCCAGCAGGACTAGCGGGAGTTACATTCAGTACTTC. Translation: CASRTSGSYIQYF. Looking up the rest from reference TRBV25-1 and TRBJ2-4 gives the full variable domain: EADIYQTPRYLVIGTGKKITLECSQTMGHDKMYWYQQDPGMELHLIHYSYGVNSTEKGDLSSESTVSRIRTEHFPLTLESARPSHTSQYLCASRTSGSYIQYFGAGTRLSVL.

This clonotype turned up a few times. The chain joins TRBV10-2 to TRBJ2-3; D is unclear. V was clipped by 0 bases and J by 0 bases, with 10 bases between them. From germline, CDR1 is WSHSY and CDR2 SAAADI. The CDR3 sequence is 16 residues long. CDR3 nucleotides: TGCGCCAGCAGTGAGTCCCGATCCCCTAGCACAGATACGCAGTATTTT. Translation: CASSESRSPSTDTQYF.

This clonotype was observed at least ten times. V usage is TRBV5-1 and J usage is TRBJ2-7; D is unclear. There are 15 residues in the CDR3. The V gene's germline CDR1 is SGHRS and CDR2 YFSETQ. V gave up 0 bases and J gave up 10 bases, with 20 bases separating them. The CDR3: CASSLGGSRQAHQYF. CDR3 DNA sequence: TGCGCCAGCAGCTTGGGAGGTAGTAGGCAGGCTCACCAGTACTTC.

This clonotype was found many times. This sequence joins TRBV3-1 and TRBJ1-6; no definite D call. Trimming cost V 1 base and J 8 bases, with 12 bases left between them. The CDR3 length is 15 residues. Germline CDR1 LGHDT, CDR2 YNNKEL (reference sequence). The CDR3 DNA follows: TGTGCCAGCAGCCAAGTTGGACGAGGTTATTCACCCCTCCACTTT. The encoded protein is CASSQVGRGYSPLHF.

This clonotype was picked up a small number of times. The J gene is TRBJ2-7, the V gene TRBV11-1, with 14 bases that match TRBD2. The CDR3 totals 19 residues. J lost 1 base, V lost 5 bases, and 13 bases had no gene match. The germline V gene encodes CDR1 SGHAT and CDR2 FQDESV (reference sequence). The CDR3 reads CASSGRGTSGSWGSYEQYF. The DNA for the CDR3 is TGTGCCAGCAGCGGCCGAGGGACTAGCGGGAGTTGGGGTTCCTACGAGCAGTACTTC.

The sample holds a few counts of this clonotype. The chain couples TRBV29-1 to TRBJ1-3; 8 bases are a match to TRBD1. V dropped 4 bases and J dropped 4; count of bases not matched to a gene: 0. Germline assignment: CDR1 SQVTM and CDR2 ANQGSEA. This CDR3 comprises 12 residues. CDR3 protein: CSVAGGGNTIYF. The CDR3 nucleotides read TGCAGCGTTGCAGGGGGCGGAAACACCATATATTTT.

This clonotype was observed a handful of times. V gene TRBV7-2 combines with J gene TRBJ1-6; D is possibly TRBD1 (6 bases). V was cut by 5 bases and J by 9 bases, with 20 bases left in between. Germline V lookup: CDR1 SGHTA, CDR2 FQGNSA. The CDR3 has 16 residues. CDR3 protein: CASSPTPRGGSSPLHF. Written as DNA, the CDR3 is TGTGCCAGCAGCCCAACCCCGAGGGGGGGCAGTTCACCCCTCCACTTT.

This clonotype was detected many times. The chain employs TRBV20-1 and TRBJ2-3, with TRBD2 matching over 8 bases. Germline values: CDR1 DFQATT, CDR2 SNEGSKA (reference sequence). Trimming cost V 6 bases and J 3 bases; bases outside gene matches: 14. The CDR3 contains 16 residues. In DNA form, the CDR3 reads TGCAGTGCCGGCCGCCCTCTCGGGGGGGCGACAGATACGCAGTATTTT. It is translated as CSAGRPLGGATDTQYF.

This clonotype came up many times. The chain couples TRBV29-1 to TRBJ2-7, with D hard to call. This CDR3 is built from 10 residues. Trimming took off 5 bases at V and 4 bases at J, with 6 bases between the two ends. The germline V gene has CDR1 SQVTM and CDR2 ANQGSEA. CDR3 bases: TGCAGCGTTATAGGATACGAGCAGTACTTC. It yields the protein CSVIGYEQYF.

This clonotype was counted a few times. V is TRBV28 and J is TRBJ1-5; 9 nucleotides agree with TRBD1. The CDR3 is made up of 17 amino acids. With V trimmed by 3 bases and J by 2 bases, 8 bases remained unmatched. CDR1 and CDR2 from the germline V gene are MDHEN and SYDVKM. CDR3 loop: CASSFPPGQGGNQPQHF. The CDR3, as DNA: TGTGCCAGCAGTTTTCCGCCGGGACAGGGAGGCAATCAGCCCCAGCATTTT.

The chain has TRBV23-1 and TRBJ2-2; a possible D gene is TRBD2 (6 bases). TRBV23-1 is an ORF, with its function uncertain. The CDR3 contains 18 residues. V was trimmed by 0 bases and J by 1 base, leaving 15 bases between them. The CDR3 protein is CASSQSWGGVRNTGELFF. CDR3 coding DNA: TGCGCCAGCAGTCAATCGTGGGGCGGGGTGCGGAACACCGGGGAGCTGTTTTTT.

There are a few counts of this clonotype. The chain combines TRBV12-3 or TRBV12-4 with TRBJ2-6; no clear D gene. Trimming stripped 8 bases from V and 3 bases from J, with 11 bases between. The CDR3 spans 14 residues. The CDR3 region is CASGFTGGANVLTF. For the CDR3, the DNA is TGTGCCAGCGGCTTTACTGGTGGGGCCAACGTCCTGACTTTC.

This clonotype was picked up a small number of times. The gene calls are TRBV6-1 and TRBJ2-1; D call uncertain. The CDR3 covers 13 residues. Germline V lookup: CDR1 MNHNS, CDR2 SASEGT. V gave up 1 base and J gave up 3 bases, with 4 bases separating them. In DNA form, the CDR3 reads TGTGCCAGCAGTGAAGACCTCTACAATGAGCAGTTCTTC. This codes for CASSEDLYNEQFF.

The CDR3 loop is CASSTTLRDSPLHF. For the CDR3, the DNA is TGTGCCAGCAGTACCACACTTAGGGATTCACCCCTCCACTTT. This rearrangement joins TRBV6-1 to TRBJ1-6; no reliable D call. In germline, CDR1 is MNHNS, CDR2 SASEGT. This CDR3 is built from 14 residues. With 5 bases removed from V and 8 bases from J, the gap between germline ends came to 13 bases.